This T cell receptor beta chain is drawn from a study of blood T cells in healthy people across ages. Study results and limitations: Long-lived donors exceeded aged donors in naive CD4+ cells and diversity.

A second roughly 6 to 12 cycle PCR used barcoded and J-beta primers. Each TCR beta cDNA got a 12-nucleotide random molecular identifier. One entry per CDR3 protein results from TCRdb running MiXCR on the 5' RACE reads. This sample has around 500,000 distinct CDR3 sequences; roughly 48% occur once, and the top ten carry approximately 25%. This clonotype was counted between two and nine times. Its specificity is unknown. Its ends do not fully match the called genes, so a read error is possible. The CDR3 spans 14 residues. The V gene's germline CDR1 is SGHTA and CDR2 FQGNSA. The study drew donors from healthy Caucasian individuals in Russia aged about 6 to 100.

The TCR originated in a man older than 75 in good health. Material: blood. J is TRBJ2-5 and V is TRBV7-2, with D maybe TRBD1 (5 bases). CDR3 coding DNA: TGTGCCAGTAGCTTAGGGGCCAGCCAAGAGACCCAGTACTTC. As protein: CASSLGASQETQYF.